This TCR beta chain was obtained from a study of blood T cell repertoires in COVID-19. The repertoire was sequenced with immunoSEQ multiplex PCR; TCRdb's copy has only in-frame clones and lacks some. The sample holds roughly 220,000 clones, about nine tenths seen once. Germline values: CDR1 SSHAT, CDR2 FNYEAQ (reference sequence). The CDR3 loop spans 15 amino acids. About this clone itself: The junction departs from the called germline gene at one end, perhaps through a read error.

J is TRBJ2-2 and V is TRBV7-7; 9 bases align to TRBD1. The sample was PBMCs or T cells enriched from blood (not recorded which). The sequence came from a woman aged 25 to 39 who had recovered from COVID-19. The CDR3: CASSYGRDRAGELFF. The CDR3 DNA is TGTGCTAGCAGCTACGGACGGGACAGGGCCGGGGAGCTGTTTTTT.